This T cell receptor beta chain was found in a study of blood T cells in healthy people across ages (dated by TCRdb to between 2015 and 2017). Regarding the research as a whole: Template switching captured roughly one uniquely barcoded TCR beta cDNA molecule per two T cells in model experiments. Age-related changes in TCR beta repertoire diversity were measured in the study by deep sequencing normalized with unique cDNA molecular identifiers. Four age groups were formed from the donors: young (average about 17 years), middle-aged (approximately 42), aged (approximately 60) and long-lived (about 75). Two additional independent replicas of 1 million unique cDNA reads from the same blood draw were analyzed for two donors (one aged 18 to 29 and one aged 80 or older).

Overall results and qualifications from the work: Estimates of total diversity based on one million sequenced T cells were considered lower bounds and underestimates. There was a strong correlation between observed TCR beta diversity and the percentage of naive T cells measured by flow cytometry. The long-lived group showed more naive CD4+ T cells, fewer expanded clones and increased TCR diversity than the aged group, suggesting age selection. As age increased, observed TCR beta diversity per million T cells dropped in a roughly linear way, and a significant reduction was already evident by age approximately 40. The CMV infection status of donors was not known, potentially confounding age-related changes in expanded clonotypes. Bulk unsorted PBMC profiling prevented conclusive comparison of naive and antigen-experienced compartments.

Counted from cysteine to phenylalanine, this CDR3 has 15 amino acids. The sequence is cut down to CDR3 DNA, 45 bases in frame from base 1. V is pruned by 0 bases and J by 5 bases, leaving 6 bases of the junction without a gene match. CDR1 and CDR2 are drawn from the germline V gene: SGHDN, FVKESK. This clonotype was observed at least ten times. Its target antigen remains unknown. No base quality information exists; no much larger clone differs at one position. Library preparation was by 5' RACE. Sequencing was carried out with an Illumina HiSeq 2500. A second PCR of roughly 6 to 11 cycles was run with a J-beta primer mix and a sample-barcoded 5' primer. A template-switch 5' adaptor carrying 12 random nucleotides introduced a unique molecular identifier onto each TCR beta cDNA molecule. At least 2.5 million CDR3-containing paired-end reads were obtained from each sample. All of the RNA was converted into first-strand cDNA using the Mint cDNA synthesis kit, with a TRBC-specific oligonucleotide serving as the primer. Following uracil-DNA glycosylase treatment, a first 18-cycle PCR with universal primers M1SS and BC2_uni_R was performed on all cDNA. The authors' analysis ran thus. For normalization, 1 million high-quality reads were randomly selected from each sample, with every read carrying a distinct molecular identifier. Instead of being binned into consensus sequences, reads with shared molecular identifiers were discarded. MiTCR, set to a Q25 quality threshold and the strictest error-elimination algorithm, was used for CDR3 identification, clonotype clustering and error correction. A nonparametric unseen species model with Euler transformation was used to estimate lower-bound total TCR beta diversity. Using fastp at Q25 and MiXCR, TCRdb reprocessed the public reads and kept productive beta chains. Each entry is one CDR3 protein sequence, shown with its most common DNA and genes. For this entry, the V and J calls and clone size follow TCRdb and not the study's own pipeline. For this sample there are 800,000 to 950,000 distinct CDR3 sequences; 29% appear just once. Roughly 10% of the sample belongs to the ten largest clones.

Systemically healthy Caucasian individuals from Russia, around 39 in total and aged roughly 6 to 100 years, were included as donors. Ten milliliters of peripheral blood were drawn from each donor into EDTA-treated Vacutainer tubes. Ficoll-Paque density-gradient centrifugation was used to isolate PBMCs, with at least 6.5 million per sample. Total RNA was extracted from PBMCs with Trizol reagent, with at least 6 micrograms obtained per sample. For every donor, flow cytometry on a PBMC aliquot measured the percentage of naive CD45RAhigh/CD27high T cells. A further study also used this sample, focusing on T cells of mothers and their children. The second study also describes: Donors were nine systemically healthy Caucasian individuals: three mothers and their six children. cDNA synthesis used all of the extracted RNA, with 1.5 ug of RNA in each 15 ul reaction. In the second PCR, the M1S primer introduced both the sample barcodes and 2-4 random nucleotides. Over 10 million TCR beta CDR3 reads came from each mother, compared with 2.5 million to 3.5 million reads from each child. TCR recombination output is similarly shaped by thymic selection in related and unrelated pairs, with a minor effect exerted by inherited differences. Related mother-child pairs always showed normalized repertoire overlap that was slightly higher than in unrelated mother-child pairs, though the difference was never significant. With a sensitivity of approximately 96 clones per million clonotypes, no persistent microchimeric T cell clones were detected. The study used deep NGS to compare TCR beta repertoires of mothers and children, seeking features distinguishing related mother-child pairs from unrelated individuals. Mothers averaged around 43 +/- 4 years of age and children averaged about 10 +/- 4 years. Libraries were sequenced on Illumina HiSeq 2000 with 100+100 nt paired-end reads after adapter ligation with NEBNext reagents. To prevent cross-contamination, the mother and child libraries were prepared a month apart and were sequenced in separate runs. For each donor, between roughly 500,000 and 2,100,000 distinct TCR beta clonotypes were identified. Naive TCR beta clonotypes were estimated from low-frequency clonotypes matched to each donor's FACS-determined naive share, without sorting.

This TCR was recovered from a woman aged 35 to 49 in good health. The rearrangement combines TRBV14 with TRBJ1-1, with TRBD1 identical over 7 junction bases. Sequenced: blood. The CDR3 reads CASSQDLGTATEAFF. The nucleotide sequence is TGTGCCAGCAGCCAAGATCTAGGGACAGCGACTGAAGCTTTCTTT.